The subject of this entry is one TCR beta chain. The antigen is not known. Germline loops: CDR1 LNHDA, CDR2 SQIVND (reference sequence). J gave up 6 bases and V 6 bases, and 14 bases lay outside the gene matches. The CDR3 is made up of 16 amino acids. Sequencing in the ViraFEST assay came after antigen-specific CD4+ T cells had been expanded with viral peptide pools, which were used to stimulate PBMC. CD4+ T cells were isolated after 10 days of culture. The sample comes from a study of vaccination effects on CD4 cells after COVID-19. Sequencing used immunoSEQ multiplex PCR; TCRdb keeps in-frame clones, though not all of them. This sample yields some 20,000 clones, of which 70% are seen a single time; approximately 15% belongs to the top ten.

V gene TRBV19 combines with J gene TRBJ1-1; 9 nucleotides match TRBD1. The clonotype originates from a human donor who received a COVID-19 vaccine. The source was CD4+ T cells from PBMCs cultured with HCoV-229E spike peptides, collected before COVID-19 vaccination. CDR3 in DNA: TGTGCCAGTAGCAAGGGGATTGGGACAGGGCTCCCTGAAGCTTTCTTT. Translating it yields CASSKGIGTGLPEAFF.